A single TCR beta chain is shown here with its context. Its antigen is not known. Until they underwent thyroid surgery, no patient had received any treatment. Germline V gene lookup returns CDR1 SGHAT and CDR2 FQNNGV. The junction had 19 bases not matched to a gene; V was cut back by 3 bases and J by 13 bases. The CDR3 extends over 16 amino acids. As originally analysed: A papillary thyroid cancer distant-metastasis classifier was built from CDR3 differences across clinicopathological groups. TCRdb redid the clone calls on the PCR reads using MiXCR. The V and J calls shown here were made by TCRdb, not taken from the authors' results. This repertoire shows about 16,000 clones, 15% to 18% found once; its top ten account for around 15%. The sample comes from a study of metastatic and nonmetastatic thyroid tumors. For the study at large: It was across blood and tumor or nodule tissue from malignant and benign thyroid patients that repertoires were compared.

Study-wide points: Malignant tumors reportedly showed significantly higher TCR beta diversity than benign nodules in both blood and tumor.

This receptor was taken from a female donor with papillary thyroid cancer or a benign thyroid nodule (not recorded which). Some clones in this sample may be carry-over from other donors' samples. V and J are TRBV11-2 and TRBJ2-7; TRBD2 matches at 9 bases. Sequenced sample: blood. The DNA for the CDR3 is TGTGCCAGCAGCTTTGGTGCTGGCGGGAGGGCCTACGATCATTACTTC. Protein product: CASSFGAGGRAYDHYF.